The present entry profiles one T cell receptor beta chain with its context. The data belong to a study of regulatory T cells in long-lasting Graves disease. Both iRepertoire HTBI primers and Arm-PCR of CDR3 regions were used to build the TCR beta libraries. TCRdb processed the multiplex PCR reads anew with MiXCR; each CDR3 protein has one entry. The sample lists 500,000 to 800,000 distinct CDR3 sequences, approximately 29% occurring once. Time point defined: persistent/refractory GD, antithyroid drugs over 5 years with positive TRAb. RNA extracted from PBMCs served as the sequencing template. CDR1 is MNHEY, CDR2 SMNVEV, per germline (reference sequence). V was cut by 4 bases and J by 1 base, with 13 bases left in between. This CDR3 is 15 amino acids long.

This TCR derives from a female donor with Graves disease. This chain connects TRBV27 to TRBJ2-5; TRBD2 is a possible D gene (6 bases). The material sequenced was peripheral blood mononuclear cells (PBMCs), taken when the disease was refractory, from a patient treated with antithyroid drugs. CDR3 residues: CASSSRLSGQETQYF. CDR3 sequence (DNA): TGTGCCAGCAGTTCGCGACTTAGCGGCCAAGAGACCCAGTACTTC.